What follows are 29 T cell receptor beta chains derived from one specimen sequenced in a study of CD8 T cells in Susac syndrome. With random hexamers, reverse transcription was performed on about 0.5 to 1 ug of RNA. TCRdb processed the immunoSEQ multiplex PCR reads anew with MiXCR; each CDR3 protein has one entry. The sample lists some 100,000 distinct CDR3 sequences; around 90% were seen once. Sequencing was performed on CD4+ T cells from PBMCs. The receptors shown here come from a human donor in good health.

The CDR3 is CASSLTSGGNTDTQYF. The DNA for the CDR3 is TGCGCCAGCAGCCTGACTAGCGGGGGAAACACAGATACGCAGTATTTT. The chain couples TRBV4-1 to TRBJ2-3; 12 nucleotides agree with TRBD2. The J segment lost 2 bases and the V segment lost 4 bases, leaving 4 bases of the junction unmatched. The CDR3 is 16 residues long. Germline values: CDR1 MGHRA, CDR2 YSYEKL.

Only a few counts were recorded for this clonotype. Mismatch with germline at one junction end may stem from a read error. The chain links TRBV4-2 to TRBJ2-2; D gene unclear. Germline V gene lookup returns CDR1 LGHNA and CDR2 YNFKEQ. The CDR3 consists of 12 residues. DNA of the CDR3: TGTGCCAGCAGCCAAGACACTGGGGAGCTGTTTTTT. This encodes CASSQDTGELFF.

The rearrangement uses TRBV6-5 and TRBJ2-7; 8 bases match TRBD1. After removal of 4 bases from V and 4 bases from J, the junction contained 9 bases not matched to a gene. Germline V lookup: CDR1 MNHEY, CDR2 SVGAGI. This CDR3 is 15 amino acids long. CDR3: CASSSPRTGTYEQYF. CDR3 nucleotide sequence: TGTGCCAGCAGTTCCCCCCGGACAGGGACTTACGAGCAGTACTTC.

The sample holds a few counts of this clonotype. The chain uses TRBV3-1 and TRBJ2-1; D unresolved. V was pared by 6 bases and J by 0 bases, with 6 bases between. The germline V gene encodes CDR1 LGHDT and CDR2 YNNKEL (reference sequence). CDR3 length: 13 amino acids. CDR3 residues: CASSRSSYNEQFF. CDR3 bases: TGTGCCAGCAGTCGGAGCTCCTACAATGAGCAGTTCTTC.

The V gene is TRBV6-2 or TRBV6-3, the J gene TRBJ1-3; D is undetermined. The V end lost 7 bases, the J end lost 0 bases, and 13 bases lay between the germline ends. The CDR3 is 15 amino acids. Germline assignment: CDR1 MNHEY and CDR2 SVGEGT. CDR3 DNA: TGTGCCAGCACCGACGTACAGAACTCTGGAAACACCATATATTTT. Its protein is CASTDVQNSGNTIYF.

This clonotype was seen only a few times. This chain joins TRBV4-3 and TRBJ2-7; tentative D call: TRBD1 (6 bases). The germline CDR1 and CDR2 sequences are LGHNA and YSLEER. V was trimmed by 0 bases and J by 0 bases, leaving 12 bases between them. The CDR3 totals 16 residues. The CDR3 is CASSQDQGGRSYEQYF. The CDR3, as DNA: TGCGCCAGCAGCCAAGATCAAGGGGGTCGCTCCTACGAGCAGTACTTC.

CDR3 bases: TGCGCCAGCAGCTTTGTACAGGGTAACACTGAAGCTTTCTTT. The encoded protein is CASSFVQGNTEAFF. V usage is TRBV5-1 and J usage is TRBJ1-1; a possible D gene is TRBD1 (6 bases). This CDR3 has 14 amino acids. The V gene's germline CDR1 is SGHRS and CDR2 YFSETQ. V dropped 2 bases and J dropped 2 bases, with 10 bases sitting between them.

This clonotype has just one count. The gene calls are TRBV4-3 and TRBJ1-2; maybe TRBD1 (6 bases). CDR1 LGHNA and CDR2 YSLEER come from the germline V gene. Trimming removed 0 bases at V and 4 bases at J, with 12 bases between. There are 15 residues in the CDR3. The CDR3 nucleotides are TGCGCCAGCAGCCAAGAACAGGGTGGAGTCTATGGCTACACCTTC. This translates into CASSQEQGGVYGYTF.

The gene calls are TRBV29-1 and TRBJ2-3; 9 bases are shared with TRBD1. V gave up 6 bases and J gave up 1 base; unmatched junction bases: 8. The CDR3 has 15 amino acids. CDR1 and CDR2 from the germline V gene are SQVTM and ANQGSEA. CDR3 amino acids: CSVGDRERGTDTQYF. The CDR3 DNA reads TGCAGCGTGGGGGACAGGGAAAGGGGCACAGATACGCAGTATTTT.

The CDR3 reads CASKEDRIMFGYTF. The CDR3 DNA follows: TGTGCCAGCAAGGAAGACAGAATTATGTTTGGCTACACCTTC. V and J are TRBV6-2 or TRBV6-3 and TRBJ1-2, with D tentatively TRBD1 (5 bases). The CDR3 has 14 residues. V was clipped by 7 bases and J by 7 bases, with 19 bases between them. Germline CDR1 MNHEY, CDR2 SVGEGT.

This chain uses TRBV5-6 with TRBJ2-6; D is possibly TRBD1 (5 bases). CDR3 length: 15 amino acids. Per germline, CDR1 SGHDT and CDR2 YYEEEE. V was clipped by 7 bases and J by 2 bases, with 13 bases between them. The CDR3 spells CASGPGSPGANVLTF. CDR3 bases: TGTGCCAGCGGGCCAGGGTCCCCTGGGGCCAACGTCCTGACTTTC.

The chain recombines TRBV9 with TRBJ2-7; 11 bases map to TRBD2. This CDR3 spans 14 amino acids. J lost 3 bases, V lost 4 bases, and 3 bases had no gene match. Germline-derived CDR1 and CDR2 are SGDLS and YYNGEE. This CDR3 reads CASSPGLAVYEQYF. CDR3 coding DNA: TGTGCCAGCAGCCCGGGACTAGCGGTCTACGAGCAGTACTTC.

The V and J genes are TRBV7-9 and TRBJ2-1, with D uncertain. CDR3 length equals 16 residues. V lost 2 bases to trimming and J lost 0 bases, with 11 bases between them. Looked up from germline, CDR1 is SEHNR and CDR2 is FQNEAQ (reference sequence). CDR3 region: CASSLYDLSSYNEQFF. The CDR3 nucleotides are TGTGCCAGCAGCTTATACGACTTGAGCTCCTACAATGAGCAGTTCTTC.

The chain links TRBV15 to TRBJ2-5, with D possibly matching TRBD2 (5 bases). CDR1 and CDR2 from the germline V gene are LNHNV and YYDKDF (reference sequence). This CDR3 contains 17 residues. Trimming removed 4 bases at V and 2 bases at J, with 20 bases between. CDR3 in amino acids: CATSTPKQRTRQETQYF. CDR3 coding DNA: TGTGCCACCAGCACCCCCAAGCAGCGGACCCGGCAAGAGACCCAGTACTTC.

The V call is TRBV4-3, the J call TRBJ1-1, with D perhaps matching TRBD1 (5 bases). Germline V gene sequence: CDR1 LGHNA, CDR2 YSLEER. The CDR3 is made up of 14 amino acids. Trimming pared 1 base from V and 8 bases from J, leaving 14 bases between. The CDR3 here is CASSQVDRGREAFF. The CDR3 nucleotides are TGCGCCAGCAGCCAAGTAGACAGAGGCAGGGAAGCTTTCTTT.

V gene TRBV2 combines with J gene TRBJ2-7, with TRBD2 matching over 7 bases. Germline V CDR1 and CDR2: SNHLY, FYNNEI. This CDR3 contains 10 residues. Trimming took 9 bases from V and 13 from J; bases not matched to a gene: 9. The CDR3: CASGGGGVYF. In DNA, the CDR3 is TGTGCCAGTGGGGGGGGTGGAGTTTACTTC.

The chain links TRBV3-1 to TRBJ2-1, with a tentative D call TRBD1 (6 bases). The germline V gene has CDR1 LGHDT and CDR2 YNNKEL (reference sequence). The CDR3 runs to 16 residues. The ends were cut back, 0 bases at V and 0 bases at J, with 9 bases in the middle. The CDR3 loop reads CASSQEVGHSYNEQFF. The DNA for the CDR3 is TGTGCCAGCAGCCAAGAGGTGGGACACTCCTACAATGAGCAGTTCTTC.

The chain carries TRBV3-1 and TRBJ2-6; D gene unclear. Germline V gene lookup returns CDR1 LGHDT and CDR2 YNNKEL (reference sequence). The germline V and J ends were trimmed by 1 base and 1 base, with 17 bases remaining between them. The CDR3 has 19 amino acids. The CDR3 DNA is TGTGCCAGCAGCCAAGGAAGAGGTAAAGGAGCTTCTGGGGCCAACGTCCTGACTTTC. Translating it yields CASSQGRGKGASGANVLTF. Looking up the rest from reference TRBV3-1 and TRBJ2-6 gives the full variable domain: DTAVSQTPKYLVTQMGNDKSIKCEQNLGHDTMYWYKQDSKKFLKIMFSYNNKELIINETVPNRFSPKSPDKAHLNLHINSLELGDSAVYFCASSQGRGKGASGANVLTFGAGSRLTVL.

This sequence joins TRBV6-2 or TRBV6-3 and TRBJ1-6; 8 bases line up with TRBD1. Trimming removed 5 bases from V and 10 bases from J; junction bases left unmatched: 10. CDR1 MNHEY and CDR2 SVGEGT come from the germline V gene. The CDR3 runs 15 residues. The CDR3 spells CASSPGTGKSSPLHF. In nucleotides, the CDR3 is TGTGCCAGCAGTCCAGGGACAGGCAAGAGCTCACCCCTCCACTTT.

Only one count was recorded for this clonotype. DNA for the CDR3: TGTGCCAGCAGTACTTTCCGCCCGGGACTAGCGGGAGATACGCAGTATTTT. It translates to CASSTFRPGLAGDTQYF. J is TRBJ2-3 and V is TRBV6-5, with 12 bases fitting TRBD2. This CDR3 has 17 residues. CDR1 MNHEY and CDR2 SVGAGI come from the germline V gene. Unmatched junction bases numbered 11, after V lost 5 bases and J lost 5 bases.

This clonotype was recorded only once. The genes are TRBV20-1 and TRBJ2-7; no clear D. The CDR3 runs 14 residues. Trimming took off 3 bases at V and 0 bases at J, with 12 bases between the two ends. Per germline, CDR1 DFQATT and CDR2 SNEGSKA (reference sequence). The CDR3 coding sequence is TGCAGTGCTAGCGCGATAACAACCTCCTACGAGCAGTACTTC. It encodes CSASAITTSYEQYF.

The rearrangement uses TRBV2 and TRBJ1-2; D gene ambiguous. Between the trimmed V and J ends, which lost 5 bases and 4 bases, there was a span of 14 bases. The CDR3 has 14 residues. Per germline, CDR1 SNHLY and CDR2 FYNNEI. The DNA for the CDR3 is TGTGCCAGCAGTAATGGGGTGGGGAGCTATGGCTACACCTTC. Amino acids: CASSNGVGSYGYTF. The complete variable domain, with remaining parts taken from reference TRBV2 and TRBJ1-2, reads EPEVTQTPSHQVTQMGQEVILRCVPISNHLYFYWYRQILGQKVEFLVSFYNNEISEKSEIFDDQFSVERPDGSNFTLKIRSTKLEDSAMYFCASSNGVGSYGYTFGSGTRLTVV.

This chain links TRBV7-9 with TRBJ1-2; D is undetermined. Looked up from germline, CDR1 is SEHNR and CDR2 is FQNEAQ (reference sequence). The CDR3 totals 15 residues. Trimming removed 1 base from V and 0 bases from J, with 9 bases in between. CDR3: CASSLVAASNYGYTF. CDR3 nucleotides: TGTGCCAGCAGCTTAGTCGCAGCATCTAACTATGGCTACACCTTC.

The chain uses TRBV2 and TRBJ2-7, with D possibly matching TRBD1 (6 bases). CDR1 is SNHLY and CDR2 is FYNNEI in the germline V gene. Trimming removed 6 bases from V and 3 bases from J, with 9 bases in between. The CDR3 loop spans 12 amino acids. The CDR3 DNA reads as TGTGCCAGCAGAGACAGGCTCTACGAGCAGTACTTC. It yields the protein CASRDRLYEQYF.

This chain links TRBV6-2 or TRBV6-3 with TRBJ2-7; D unresolved. This CDR3 is built from 16 residues. Per germline, CDR1 MNHEY and CDR2 SVGEGT. V lost 6 bases and J 0 bases, leaving 18 bases between the germline ends. The CDR3 is CASRAFRAILSYEQYF. The CDR3 nucleotides read TGTGCCAGCAGGGCCTTCCGGGCGATACTCTCCTACGAGCAGTACTTC.

The V gene is TRBV6-5, the J gene TRBJ2-5; 7 bases map to TRBD1. V lost 6 bases and J lost 1; bases outside the gene matches: 5. The CDR3 is 14 amino acids. Germline CDR1 is MNHEY and CDR2 is SVGAGI. In DNA, the CDR3 is TGTGCCAGCAGACTCGACAGGGTCCAAGAGACCCAGTACTTC. It is translated as CASRLDRVQETQYF.

J is TRBJ2-4 and V is TRBV20-1; 7 bases are a match to TRBD1. This CDR3 contains 14 residues. The junction had 6 bases not matched to a gene; V was cut back by 4 bases and J by 3 bases. The germline V gene has CDR1 DFQATT and CDR2 SNEGSKA (reference sequence). The CDR3 sequence: CSANRGLVKNIQYF. The CDR3 nucleotides are TGCAGTGCTAACAGGGGTCTCGTCAAAAACATTCAGTACTTC.

The gene calls are TRBV27 and TRBJ2-2, with unresolved D. Trimming took off 5 bases at V and 9 bases at J, with 10 bases between the two ends. The CDR3 contains 12 residues. The germline V gene encodes CDR1 MNHEY and CDR2 SMNVEV (reference sequence). The CDR3 loop is CASSKPARELFF. The CDR3 nucleotides are TGTGCCAGCAGTAAGCCGGCCCGGGAGCTGTTTTTT.

The gene calls are TRBV9 and TRBJ2-3; 7 nucleotides align to TRBD2. CDR1 and CDR2 from the germline V gene are SGDLS and YYNGEE. V lost 0 bases to trimming and J lost 0 bases; unmatched junction nucleotides: 4. The CDR3 has 16 amino acids. CDR3 region: CASSVGGGVSTDTQYF. The CDR3 DNA is TGTGCCAGCAGCGTAGGTGGGGGGGTTAGCACAGATACGCAGTATTTT.